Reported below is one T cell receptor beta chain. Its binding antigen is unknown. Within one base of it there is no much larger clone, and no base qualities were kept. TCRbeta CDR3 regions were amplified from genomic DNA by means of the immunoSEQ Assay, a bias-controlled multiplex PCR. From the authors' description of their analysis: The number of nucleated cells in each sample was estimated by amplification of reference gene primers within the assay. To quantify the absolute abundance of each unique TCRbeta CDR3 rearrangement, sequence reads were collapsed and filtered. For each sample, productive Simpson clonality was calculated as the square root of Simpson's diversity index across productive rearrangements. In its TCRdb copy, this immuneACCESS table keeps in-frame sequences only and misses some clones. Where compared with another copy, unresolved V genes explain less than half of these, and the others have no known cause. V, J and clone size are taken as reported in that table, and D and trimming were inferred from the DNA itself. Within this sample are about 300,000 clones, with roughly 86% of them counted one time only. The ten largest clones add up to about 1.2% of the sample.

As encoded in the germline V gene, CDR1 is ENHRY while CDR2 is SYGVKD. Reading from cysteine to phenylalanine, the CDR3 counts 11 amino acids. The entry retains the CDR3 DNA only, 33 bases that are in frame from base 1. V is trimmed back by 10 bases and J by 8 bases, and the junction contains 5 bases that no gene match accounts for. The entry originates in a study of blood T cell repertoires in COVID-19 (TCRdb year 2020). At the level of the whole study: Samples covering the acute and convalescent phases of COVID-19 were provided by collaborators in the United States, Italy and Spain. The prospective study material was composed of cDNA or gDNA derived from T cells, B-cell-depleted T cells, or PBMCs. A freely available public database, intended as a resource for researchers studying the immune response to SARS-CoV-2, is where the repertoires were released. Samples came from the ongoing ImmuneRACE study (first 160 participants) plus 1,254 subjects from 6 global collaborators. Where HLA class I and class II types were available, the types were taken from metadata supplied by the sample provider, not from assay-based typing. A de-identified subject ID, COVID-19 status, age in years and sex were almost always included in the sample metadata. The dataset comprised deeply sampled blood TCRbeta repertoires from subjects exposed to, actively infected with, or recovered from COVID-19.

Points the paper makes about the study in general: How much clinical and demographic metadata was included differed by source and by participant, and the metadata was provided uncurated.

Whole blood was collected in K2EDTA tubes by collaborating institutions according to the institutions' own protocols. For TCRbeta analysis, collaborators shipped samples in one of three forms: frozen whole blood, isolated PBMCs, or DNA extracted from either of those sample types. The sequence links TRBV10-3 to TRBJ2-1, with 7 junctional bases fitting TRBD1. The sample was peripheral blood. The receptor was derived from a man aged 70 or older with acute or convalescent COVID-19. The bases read TGTGCCACGACAGGGAGTTATGAGCAGTTCTTC. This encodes CATTGSYEQFF.